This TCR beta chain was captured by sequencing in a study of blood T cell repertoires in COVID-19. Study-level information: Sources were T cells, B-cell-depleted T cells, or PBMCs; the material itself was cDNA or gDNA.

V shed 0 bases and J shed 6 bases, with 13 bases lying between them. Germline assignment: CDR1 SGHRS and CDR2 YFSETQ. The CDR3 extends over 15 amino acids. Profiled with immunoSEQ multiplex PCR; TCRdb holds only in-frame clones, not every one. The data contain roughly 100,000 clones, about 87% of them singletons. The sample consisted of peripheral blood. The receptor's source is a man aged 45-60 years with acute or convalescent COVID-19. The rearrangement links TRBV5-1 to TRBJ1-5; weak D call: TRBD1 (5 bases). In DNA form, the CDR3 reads TGCGCCAGCAGCTTGGCTGGCTCCCAGGGTCAGCCCCAGCATTTT. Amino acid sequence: CASSLAGSQGQPQHF.